These 12 T cell receptor beta chains originate from one sample sequenced in a study of T cells in Graves' hyperthyroidism and ophthalmopathy. TCR beta CDR3 region amplification was performed from RNA transcripts. The TCR CDR3 first-round RT-PCR relied on the HTBI primer set. TCRdb ran MiXCR on the multiplex PCR reads and lists one entry per CDR3 protein. Altogether under 300,000 distinct CDR3 sequences are present, approximately 14% being singletons, with the ten largest covering 7% to 9.5%. The material sequenced was blood. The receptor set was obtained from a woman in her 40s with Graves' hyperthyroidism.

This clonotype was recorded at least ten times. The chain combines TRBV5-1 with TRBJ2-7; D is possibly TRBD2 (5 bases). V gave up 0 bases and J gave up 3 bases, with 7 bases separating them. The CDR3 has 13 amino acids. The germline gives CDR1 SGHRS, CDR2 YFSETQ. As DNA, the CDR3 is TGCGCCAGCAGCTTGGGAGGGTTCTACGAGCAGTACTTC. This gives the protein CASSLGGFYEQYF.

This clonotype was detected a few times. The chain's CDR3 is CAISGHLAKNIQYF. CDR3 bases: TGTGCCATCAGTGGACATCTAGCCAAAAACATTCAGTACTTC. The rearrangement uses TRBV10-3 and TRBJ2-4; D unresolved. The CDR3 loop spans 14 amino acids. The V gene's germline CDR1 is ENHRY and CDR2 SYGVKD. The germline V and J ends were trimmed by 4 bases and 0 bases, with 7 bases remaining between them.

This clonotype came up once. The chain has TRBV20-1 and TRBJ2-5; tentatively, D is TRBD1 or TRBD2 (5 bases each). The CDR3 spans 15 residues. The germline V gene has CDR1 DFQATT and CDR2 SNEGSKA (reference sequence). V lost 0 bases and J lost 4, with 15 bases in between. CDR3 bases: TGCAGTGCTAGAGACCGGGGTTGGGGCCGAGAGACCCAGTACTTC. This sequence encodes CSARDRGWGRETQYF.

This clonotype was counted many times. J is TRBJ2-7 and V is TRBV6-5, with D tentatively TRBD1 (6 bases). The germline CDR1 and CDR2 sequences are MNHEY and SVGAGI. CDR3 size: 14 residues. Trimming shortened V by 2 bases and J by 4 bases, and 12 bases separated the two germline ends. CDR3 nucleotides: TGTGCCAGCAGTTACGCACAGGGAAATTACGAGCAGTACTTC. This codes for CASSYAQGNYEQYF.

The genes are TRBV27 and TRBJ2-7, with a weak D call TRBD1 (6 bases). Trimming took 6 bases from V and 4 from J, leaving 16 bases between them. CDR1 is MNHEY, CDR2 SMNVEV, per germline (reference sequence). The CDR3 extends over 14 amino acids. CDR3 loop: CASSPTTGGYEQYF. DNA for the CDR3: TGTGCCAGCAGCCCGACGACAGGCGGGTACGAGCAGTACTTC.

The table lists this clonotype with a few counts. The chain carries TRBV7-2 and TRBJ1-6; D is possibly TRBD1 (6 bases). The CDR3 runs to 15 residues. Per the germline V gene, CDR1 is SGHTA and CDR2 is FQGNSA. The V and J ends lost 3 bases and 7 bases respectively, with 13 bases between them. CDR3: CASSFDRSPNSPLHF. CDR3 in DNA: TGTGCCAGCAGCTTTGACAGGAGCCCCAATTCACCCCTCCACTTT.

The chain links TRBV27 to TRBJ2-2, with 7 bases lining up with TRBD1. V lost 3 bases to trimming and J lost 6 bases; unmatched junction nucleotides: 4. Per the germline V gene, CDR1 is MNHEY and CDR2 is SMNVEV (reference sequence). CDR3 length equals 14 residues. The chain's CDR3 is CASSFIQGSGELFF. CDR3 DNA sequence: TGTGCCAGCAGTTTCATACAGGGGTCCGGGGAGCTGTTTTTT.

This clonotype was detected a few times. The rearrangement uses TRBV7-9 and TRBJ2-7; D tentatively fits TRBD1 or TRBD2 (5 bases each). The CDR3 length is 15 residues. Trimming removed 1 base at V and 6 bases at J, with 16 bases between. Germline V gives CDR1 SEHNR, CDR2 FQNEAQ (reference sequence). The chain's CDR3 is CASSLVSGTASEQYF. The CDR3 nucleotides are TGTGCCAGCAGCTTAGTGTCAGGGACGGCCTCCGAGCAGTACTTC.

This clonotype appeared many times. This chain uses TRBV27 with TRBJ1-1; TRBD1 might be the D (6 bases). The germline V and J ends were trimmed by 6 bases and 2 bases, with 19 bases remaining between them. CDR3 length: 16 amino acids. Germline V gene data show CDR1 as MNHEY and CDR2 as SMNVEV (reference sequence). This CDR3 reads CASSPRGGEFNTEAFF. Here the CDR3 DNA reads TGTGCCAGCAGCCCCAGAGGGGGGGAATTTAACACTGAAGCTTTCTTT.

This clonotype appeared many times. The chain is built from TRBV5-1 and TRBJ1-1, with 8 bases identical to TRBD1. The CDR3 loop spans 15 amino acids. Trimming cost V 6 bases and J 2 bases; bases outside gene matches: 9. Germline CDR1 SGHRS, CDR2 YFSETQ. The CDR3 spells CASTWSGTGNTEAFF. CDR3 in DNA: TGCGCCAGCACCTGGTCCGGGACAGGTAACACTGAAGCTTTCTTT.

This clonotype has at least ten counts. The CDR3 DNA sequence: TGTGCCAGCGGGGGTGAAAAACTGTTTTTT. This gives the protein CASGGEKLFF. V gene TRBV2 combines with J gene TRBJ1-4, with a possible D match to TRBD1 (5 bases). The CDR3 is 10 residues long. Germline V gene sequence: CDR1 SNHLY, CDR2 FYNNEI. The ends were cut back, 8 bases at V and 7 bases at J, with 5 bases in the middle.

The chain carries TRBV6-1 and TRBJ2-1; D call uncertain. Germline V gene data show CDR1 as MNHNS and CDR2 as SASEGT. The V end was cut by 7 bases, the J end by 4 bases, with 8 bases between. CDR3 length: 12 residues. CDR3 nucleotide sequence: TGTGCCAGCACCAAGGAGTACAATGAGCAGTTCTTC. Protein product: CASTKEYNEQFF.